This TCR beta chain was documented in a study of identical twins. Using its own MiXCR run on the 5' RACE reads, TCRdb lists one record per CDR3 protein. The repertoire holds under 900,000 distinct CDR3 sequences, with about 12% as singletons. The CDR3 is 16 residues long. The germline gives CDR1 MNHNS, CDR2 SASEGT. V lost 6 bases, J lost 0 bases, and 5 bases stayed unmatched. The same sample was also studied in work on yellow fever vaccine responses in identical twins.

The J gene is TRBJ2-6, the V gene TRBV6-1; 7 bases align to TRBD1. The material sequenced was PBMCs. The origin of this receptor is a woman younger than 30 in good health. In DNA, the CDR3 is TGTGCCAGCAGGGGGACAGTCAGCTCTGGGGCCAACGTCCTGACTTTC. Translated: CASRGTVSSGANVLTF.